This TCR beta chain was recovered during a study of T cell repertoires in cytomegalovirus infection. Germline V gives CDR1 SGHVS, CDR2 FNYEAQ. CDR3 length equals 14 residues. Notes on this clonotype: Its antigen is not identified. This may be a read error: a much more frequent sequence differs by one nucleotide.

TCRdb analysed the reads with MiXCR anew, one entry per CDR3 protein. The table lists roughly 990,000 distinct CDR3 sequences, about a third of them singletons. The TCR comes from a human donor in good health (CMV status not recorded). Some clones in this sample may be carry-over from other donors' samples. The chain is built from TRBV7-6 and TRBJ2-1; a weak D match, TRBD2 (5 bases). Sample: cultured CD8+ T cells from PBMCs, taken from culture after CMV antigen stimulation. The DNA for the CDR3 is TGTGCCAACAGCCCAGAGTCGGGATACAATGAGCAGTTCTTC. It translates to CANSPESGYNEQFF.